These 4 T cell receptor beta chains were sequenced from one sample in a study of regulatory T cells in long-lasting Graves disease. Time point in this sample: newly diagnosed GD, antithyroid drugs for less than 3 months. PBMCs were the source of the RNA used for TCR sequencing. Relying on iRepertoire HTBI primers and Arm-PCR of CDR3 regions, the team built TCR beta libraries. TCRdb used MiXCR to reprocess the multiplex PCR reads, holding one entry per CDR3 protein. The sample contains 200,000 to 250,000 distinct CDR3 sequences, approximately 20% of which appear only once. The starting material was peripheral blood mononuclear cells (PBMCs), obtained at new diagnosis, from a patient treated with antithyroid drugs. Receptors originate from a female donor with Graves disease.

This chain links TRBV27 with TRBJ2-2, with D hard to call. Germline CDR1 MNHEY, CDR2 SMNVEV (reference sequence). With 0 bases removed from V and 8 bases from J, the gap between germline ends came to 10 bases. The length of the CDR3 is 14 residues. The CDR3 region has the DNA TGTGCCAGCAGTTTATCTAGTGGCAGGGGGGAGCTGTTTTTT. Encoded protein: CASSLSSGRGELFF.

This clonotype has a count of ten or more. The V gene is TRBV20-1, the J gene TRBJ1-6; 8 bases align to TRBD1. The CDR3 length is 16 residues. The germline V gene has CDR1 DFQATT and CDR2 SNEGSKA (reference sequence). Trimming took 0 bases from V and 2 from J; bases not matched to a gene: 3. This CDR3 is CSARETGGTYNSPLHF. The CDR3 bases are TGCAGTGCTAGAGAAACAGGGGGGACCTATAATTCACCCCTCCACTTT.

This clonotype appeared a few times. The chain employs TRBV4-3 and TRBJ2-5, with D perhaps matching TRBD2 (5 bases). V dropped 4 bases and J dropped 6 bases, with 12 bases sitting between them. Germline assignment: CDR1 LGHNA and CDR2 YSLEER. This CDR3 comprises 13 residues. This chain's CDR3 is CASSPRLHQTQYF. CDR3 in DNA: TGCGCCAGCAGCCCGCGACTACACCAGACCCAGTACTTC.

J is TRBJ1-4 and V is TRBV28; TRBD1 might be the D (6 bases). Germline CDR1 and CDR2: MDHEN and SYDVKM. V was pared by 4 bases and J by 4 bases, with 13 bases between. There are 15 residues in the CDR3. CDR3 residues: CASSSGGTSNEKLFF. Written as DNA, the CDR3 is TGTGCCAGCAGTTCAGGCGGGACAAGTAATGAAAAACTGTTTTTT.